This is a list of T cell receptor beta chains from one sample in a study of tumour-infiltrating T cells in Burkitt lymphoma. The method was immunoSEQ multiplex PCR; TCRdb's version includes in-frame clones alone and lacks a portion of them. The sample contains about 6,600 clones, about 85% of which appear only once. The sequenced sample was tumor tissue. These receptors originate from a human donor with Burkitt lymphoma. Each CDR3 is given with its conserved first and last residue. Each record gives: V gene, clone size, J gene, D gene, CDR3 DNA, CDR3 protein. The D gene is left open where the match is weak. A row's size may be missing; if present it is once, few, many or a size class.

TRBV9	.	TRBJ1-2	.	TGTGCCAGCAGCGTAGTTCCGGAAAATTATGGCTACACCTTC	CASSVVPENYGYTF
TRBV10-3	.	TRBJ2-5	TRBD2	TGTGCCATCAGGAGTAGCGGGAACCAAGAGACCCAGTACTTC	CAIRSSGNQETQYF
TRBV5-1	.	TRBJ2-5	TRBD2	TGCGCCAGCAGCTTGGCCGGGACTAGCGGAAACTACCAAGAGACCCAGTACTTC	CASSLAGTSGNYQETQYF
TRBV29-1	.	TRBJ2-5	.	TGCAGCGTTCCCAAAAAGATACAAGAAACCCAGTACTTC	CSVPKKIQETQYF
TRBV13	.	TRBJ1-1	.	TGTGCCAGCAGCATACGAGGGGTAGGTGAAGCTTTCTTT	CASSIRGVGEAFF
TRBV29-1	.	TRBJ2-7	.	TGCAGCGTTGCGACATCCTACGAGCAGTACTTC	CSVATSYEQYF
TRBV6-6	once	TRBJ1-1	.	TGTGCCAGCAGTTACCAGGCTCTGAACACTGAAGCTTTCTTT	CASSYQALNTEAFF
TRBV7-9	.	TRBJ1-5	.	TGTGCCAGCAGCCTCCGGGGGGCTTATCAGCCCCAGCATTTT	CASSLRGAYQPQHF
TRBV9	.	TRBJ2-7	.	TGTGCCAGCAGCGCGGGAAAGAACTACGAGCAGTACTTC	CASSAGKNYEQYF
TRBV5-6	.	TRBJ2-1	TRBD1	TGTGCCAGCAGACACGCGGACAGGCCGCGGCTCTTC	CASRHADRPRLF
TRBV9	once	TRBJ2-1	.	TGTGCCAGCAGCGGAAGGGGGGGGCAGTTCTTC	CASSGRGGQFF
TRBV11-3	.	TRBJ2-7	.	TGTGCCAGCAGCCGCGGACAGATGGGGGGTGAGCAGTACTTC	CASSRGQMGGEQYF
TRBV4-2	.	TRBJ2-1	.	TGTGCCAGCAGCCAAGAAGGGTTACTGGGCAATGAGCAGTTCTTC	CASSQEGLLGNEQFF
TRBV28	once	TRBJ1-5	.	TGTGCCAGCAGTTTATGGACAGAAAATCAGCCCCAGCATTTT	CASSLWTENQPQHF
TRBV5-1	.	TRBJ2-5	TRBD1	TGCGCCAGCAGCTCGACGACAGGGGGCGTGGAGACCCAGTACTTC	CASSSTTGGVETQYF
TRBV10-2	few	TRBJ1-2	.	TGCGCCAGCAGCTGGGGAGGGAGTGATGGCTACACCTTC	CASSWGGSDGYTF
TRBV7-6	.	TRBJ2-6	.	TGTGCCAGCAGCTTTCCAGGAACCTACTCTGGGGCCAACGTCCTGACTTTC	CASSFPGTYSGANVLTF
TRBV2	once	TRBJ1-2	TRBD1	TGTGCCAGCAGTGAACAGGGGGTTTTCTATGGCTACACCTTC	CASSEQGVFYGYTF
TRBV19	few	TRBJ2-2	TRBD1	TGTGCCAGTAGTCCTGGGGACAGGGTTACCGGGGAGCTGTTTTTT	CASSPGDRVTGELFF
TRBV5-1	.	TRBJ2-2	TRBD1	TGCGCCAGCAGCTTGGAAAGATGGACAGGGGACACCGGGGAGCTGTTTTTT	CASSLERWTGDTGELFF
TRBV29-1	.	TRBJ2-7	.	TGCAGCGTTGATCGTAATGGCGGGACCGGTTACGAGCAGTACTTC	CSVDRNGGTGYEQYF
TRBV10-3	.	TRBJ1-5	TRBD1	TGTGCCATCAGGGCCGGACAGGGGATGAATCAGCCCCAGCATTTT	CAIRAGQGMNQPQHF
TRBV15	.	TRBJ2-7	.	TGTGCCACCAGCAGAGATCGAGGGCGAGCCTACGAGCAGTACTTC	CATSRDRGRAYEQYF
TRBV14	.	TRBJ1-3	.	TGTGCCAGCAGCCAAGATCCCGGGGCTGGAAACACCATATATTTT	CASSQDPGAGNTIYF
TRBV5-1	.	TRBJ2-6	.	TGCGCCAGCAGCTTACAAACTGGGGCCAACGTCCTGACTTTC	CASSLQTGANVLTF
TRBV27	.	TRBJ2-3	TRBD2	TGTGCCAGCAGTTCACGGACTAGCGGGAGCACAGATACGCAGTATTTT	CASSSRTSGSTDTQYF
TRBV19	once	TRBJ1-2	TRBD1	TGTGCCAGTAGTGCAGGACAGGGTTCTAACTATGGCTACACCTTC	CASSAGQGSNYGYTF
TRBV5-1	few	TRBJ1-3	.	TGCGCCAGCAGCCCGGACGTCGTCTCTGGAAACACCATATATTTT	CASSPDVVSGNTIYF
TRBV6-5	.	TRBJ1-5	.	TGTGCCAGCAGATGGGGGCAGAACCAGCCCCAGCATTTT	CASRWGQNQPQHF
TRBV19	once	TRBJ2-2	.	TGTGCCAGTTTTAGCCTCCTTACTTGGAACACCGGGGAGCTGTTTTTT	CASFSLLTWNTGELFF
TRBV2	.	TRBJ1-5	.	TGTGCCAGCAGTGTTAAAGGGGATCAGCCCCAGCATTTT	CASSVKGDQPQHF
TRBV27	few	TRBJ1-1	TRBD1	TGTGCCAGCAGTATTACAGGGGCCGGAGTGAACACTGAAGCTTTCTTT	CASSITGAGVNTEAFF
TRBV7-9	.	TRBJ1-4	.	TGTGCCAGCAGCCCTCCGGGGGCGCTGGGTAACGAAAAACTGTTTTTT	CASSPPGALGNEKLFF
TRBV29-1	.	TRBJ2-7	TRBD1	TGCGGGGTGGGACAGGGGGCCTACGAGCAGTACTTC	CGVGQGAYEQYF
TRBV4-2	.	TRBJ1-5	.	TGTGCCAGCAGCCAAGCCGGGGCCCAGCCCCAGCATTTT	CASSQAGAQPQHF
TRBV7-9	.	TRBJ2-1	.	TGTGCCAGCAGCCCGAGGACCAGCAGCAATGAGCAGTTCTTC	CASSPRTSSNEQFF
TRBV6-6	.	TRBJ2-5	.	TGTGCCACCGAAGGGGCAGCTAGCCAAGAGACCCAGTACTTC	CATEGAASQETQYF
TRBV29-1	.	TRBJ1-3	.	TGCAGCGTAAACCGGGACAACTCTGGAAACACCATATATTTT	CSVNRDNSGNTIYF
TRBV5-1	.	TRBJ2-5	TRBD1	TGCGCCAGCAGTCCCGGGGACAGGGCCCAAGAGACCCAGTACTTC	CASSPGDRAQETQYF
TRBV9	.	TRBJ1-2	TRBD1	TGTGCCAGCAGCCAATTATCAGGGGGCGTCTACACCTTC	CASSQLSGGVYTF
TRBV11-2	large	TRBJ2-3	TRBD1	TGTGCCAGCAGCTCACAGGGGACAGATACGCAGTATTTT	CASSSQGTDTQYF
TRBV27	few	TRBJ1-2	TRBD1	TGTGCCAGCAGTCTGACAGGGAATGGCTATGGCTACACCTTC	CASSLTGNGYGYTF
TRBV6-6	once	TRBJ1-2	.	TGTGCCAGCAGTTACGGGGGGGCGGGGAACTATGGCTACACCTTC	CASSYGGAGNYGYTF
TRBV25-1	.	TRBJ2-7	.	TGTGCCAGCAGCCCGAGGGGTACATCCTACGAGCAGTACTTC	CASSPRGTSYEQYF
TRBV30	.	TRBJ1-5	.	TGTGCCTGGAGTGTGGGGGGAAACAATCAGCCCCAGCATTTT	CAWSVGGNNQPQHF
TRBV11-1	once	TRBJ2-6	.	TGTGCCAGCAGCTTGTCAGAAACTGAGGCCAACGTCCTGACTTTC	CASSLSETEANVLTF
TRBV18	few	TRBJ2-5	TRBD1	TGTGCCAGCTCACCACCGGACAGGGCGGGAGAGACCCAGTACTTC	CASSPPDRAGETQYF
TRBV4-1	once	TRBJ2-3	TRBD2	TGCGCCAGCAGCCAAGAAGGCCTAGCGGGTGTGGATACGCAGTATTTT	CASSQEGLAGVDTQYF
TRBV11-2	.	TRBJ2-7	.	TGTGCCAGCAGCATCCAGGTGACTCCTTGGGAGCAGTACTTC	CASSIQVTPWEQYF
TRBV5-8	.	TRBJ2-2	.	TGTGCCAGCAGGACGTTTGGGGGCGAGGCCGGGGAGCTGTTTTTT	CASRTFGGEAGELFF
TRBV5-1	.	TRBJ2-1	.	TGCGCCAGCAGCTTAGGAACAGAGCAGTTCTTC	CASSLGTEQFF